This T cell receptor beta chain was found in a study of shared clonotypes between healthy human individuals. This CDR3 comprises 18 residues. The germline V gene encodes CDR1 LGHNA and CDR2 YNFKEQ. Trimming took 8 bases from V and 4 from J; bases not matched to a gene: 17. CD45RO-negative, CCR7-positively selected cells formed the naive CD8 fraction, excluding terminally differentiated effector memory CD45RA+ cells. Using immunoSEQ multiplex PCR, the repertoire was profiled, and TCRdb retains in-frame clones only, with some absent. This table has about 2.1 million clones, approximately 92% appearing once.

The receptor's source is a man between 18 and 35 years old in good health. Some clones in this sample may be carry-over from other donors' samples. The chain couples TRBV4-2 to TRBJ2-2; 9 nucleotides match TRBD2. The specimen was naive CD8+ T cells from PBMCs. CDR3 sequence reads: CASLPGREGRRGTGELFF. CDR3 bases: TGTGCCAGCCTCCCTGGGCGGGAGGGCCGAAGGGGCACCGGGGAGCTGTTTTTT.